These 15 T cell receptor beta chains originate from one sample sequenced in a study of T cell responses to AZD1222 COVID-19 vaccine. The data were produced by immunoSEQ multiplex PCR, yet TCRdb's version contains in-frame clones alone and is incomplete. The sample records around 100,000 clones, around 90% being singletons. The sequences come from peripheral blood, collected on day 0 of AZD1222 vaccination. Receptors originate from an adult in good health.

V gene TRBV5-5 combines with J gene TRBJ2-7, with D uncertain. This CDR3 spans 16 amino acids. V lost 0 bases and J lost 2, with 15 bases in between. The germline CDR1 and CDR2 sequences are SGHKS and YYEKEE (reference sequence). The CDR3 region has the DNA TGTGCCAGCAGCTTGGGCGGCCCACGGGCCCCCTACGAGCAGTACTTC. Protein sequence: CASSLGGPRAPYEQYF.

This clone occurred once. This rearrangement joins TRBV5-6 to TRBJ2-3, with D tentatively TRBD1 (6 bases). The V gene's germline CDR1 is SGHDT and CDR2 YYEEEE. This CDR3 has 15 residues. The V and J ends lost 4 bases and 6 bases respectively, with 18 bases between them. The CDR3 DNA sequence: TGTGCCAGCAGCGACTTTGGGGGCACGAGTGATACGCAGTATTTT. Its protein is CASSDFGGTSDTQYF.

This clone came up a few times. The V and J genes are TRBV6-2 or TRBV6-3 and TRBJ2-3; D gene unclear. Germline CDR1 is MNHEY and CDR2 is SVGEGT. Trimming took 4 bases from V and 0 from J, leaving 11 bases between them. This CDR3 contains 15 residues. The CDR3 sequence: CASSSWTSSTDTQYF. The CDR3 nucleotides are TGTGCCAGCAGTTCCTGGACGTCTAGCACAGATACGCAGTATTTT.

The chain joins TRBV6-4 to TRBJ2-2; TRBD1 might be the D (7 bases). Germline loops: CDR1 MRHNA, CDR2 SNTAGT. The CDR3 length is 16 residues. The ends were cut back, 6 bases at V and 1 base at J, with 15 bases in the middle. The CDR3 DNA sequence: TGTGCCAGCAGCAGGCAGGGGGGAGTGAACACCGGGGAGCTGTTTTTT. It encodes CASSRQGGVNTGELFF.

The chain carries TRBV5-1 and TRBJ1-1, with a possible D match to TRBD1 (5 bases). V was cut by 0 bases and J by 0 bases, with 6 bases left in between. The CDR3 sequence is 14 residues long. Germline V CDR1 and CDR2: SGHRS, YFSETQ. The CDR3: CASSLDRMNTEAFF. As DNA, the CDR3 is TGCGCCAGCAGCTTGGACAGGATGAACACTGAAGCTTTCTTT.

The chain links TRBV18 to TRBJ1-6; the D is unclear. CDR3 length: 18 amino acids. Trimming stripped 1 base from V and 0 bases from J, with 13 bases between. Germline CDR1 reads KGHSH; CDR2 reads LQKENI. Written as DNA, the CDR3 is TGTGCCAGCTCACCACGGAGGACGGGTAGCTCCTATAATTCACCCCTCCACTTT. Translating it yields CASSPRRTGSSYNSPLHF.

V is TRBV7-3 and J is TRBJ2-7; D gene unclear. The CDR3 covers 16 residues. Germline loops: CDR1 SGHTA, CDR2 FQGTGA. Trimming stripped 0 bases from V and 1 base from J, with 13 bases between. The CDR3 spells CASSLTGQLDSYEQYF. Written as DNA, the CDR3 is TGTGCCAGCAGCTTAACTGGGCAGTTGGATTCCTACGAGCAGTACTTC.

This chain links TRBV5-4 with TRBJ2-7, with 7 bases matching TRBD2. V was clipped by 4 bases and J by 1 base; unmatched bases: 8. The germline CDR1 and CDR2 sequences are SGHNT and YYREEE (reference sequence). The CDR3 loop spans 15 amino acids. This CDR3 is CASSPRGGLSYEQYF. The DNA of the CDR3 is TGTGCCAGCAGCCCCCGCGGGGGTCTGTCCTACGAGCAGTACTTC. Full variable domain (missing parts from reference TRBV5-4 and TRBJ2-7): ETGVTQSPTHLIKTRGQQVTLRCSSQSGHNTVSWYQQALGQGPQFIFQYYREEENGRGNFPPRFSGLQFPNYSSELNVNALELDDSALYLCASSPRGGLSYEQYFGPGTRLTVT.

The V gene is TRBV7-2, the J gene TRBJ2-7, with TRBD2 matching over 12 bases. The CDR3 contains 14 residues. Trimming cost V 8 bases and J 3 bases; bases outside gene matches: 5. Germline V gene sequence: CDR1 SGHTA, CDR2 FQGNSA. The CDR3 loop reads CASETLAGGYEQYF. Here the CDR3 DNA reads TGTGCCAGCGAGACACTAGCGGGGGGCTACGAGCAGTACTTC.

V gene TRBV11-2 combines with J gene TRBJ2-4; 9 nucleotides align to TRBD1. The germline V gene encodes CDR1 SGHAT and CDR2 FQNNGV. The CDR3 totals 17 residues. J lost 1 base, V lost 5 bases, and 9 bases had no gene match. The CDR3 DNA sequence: TGTGCCAGCAGCCCCCCCTGGACAGGGGAGGCCAAAAACATTCAGTACTTC. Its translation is CASSPPWTGEAKNIQYF. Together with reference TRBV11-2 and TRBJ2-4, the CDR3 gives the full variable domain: EAGVAQSPRYKIIEKRQSVAFWCNPISGHATLYWYQQILGQGPKLLIQFQNNGVVDDSQLPKDRFSAERLKGVDSTLKIQPAKLEDSAVYLCASSPPWTGEAKNIQYFGAGTRLSVL.

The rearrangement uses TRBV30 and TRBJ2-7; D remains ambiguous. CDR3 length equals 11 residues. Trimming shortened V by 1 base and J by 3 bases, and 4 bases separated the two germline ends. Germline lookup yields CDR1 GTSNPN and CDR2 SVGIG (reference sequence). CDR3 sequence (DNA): TGTGCCTGGAGTGCTAGCTACGAGCAGTACTTC. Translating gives CAWSASYEQYF.

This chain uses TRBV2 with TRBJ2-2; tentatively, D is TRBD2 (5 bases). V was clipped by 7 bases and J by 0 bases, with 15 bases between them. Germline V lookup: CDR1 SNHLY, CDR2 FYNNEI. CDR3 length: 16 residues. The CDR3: CASNSLTTSNTGELFF. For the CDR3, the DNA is TGTGCCAGCAATTCGTTGACTACATCGAACACCGGGGAGCTGTTTTTT.

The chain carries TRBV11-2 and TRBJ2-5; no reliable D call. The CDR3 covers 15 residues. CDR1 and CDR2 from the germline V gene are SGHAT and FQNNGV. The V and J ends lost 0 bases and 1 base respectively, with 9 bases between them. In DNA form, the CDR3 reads TGTGCCAGCAGCTTAGAGTGGCAGCTCCAAGAGACCCAGTACTTC. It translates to CASSLEWQLQETQYF. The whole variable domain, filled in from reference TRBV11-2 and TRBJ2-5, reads EAGVAQSPRYKIIEKRQSVAFWCNPISGHATLYWYQQILGQGPKLLIQFQNNGVVDDSQLPKDRFSAERLKGVDSTLKIQPAKLEDSAVYLCASSLEWQLQETQYFGPGTRLLVL.

The CDR3 region is CASSQEGGGNEQFF. The CDR3 DNA is TGCGCCAGCAGCCAAGAGGGGGGGGGCAATGAGCAGTTCTTC. This sequence joins TRBV4-3 and TRBJ2-1; 7 nucleotides match TRBD2. This CDR3 is built from 14 residues. Germline CDR1 reads LGHNA; CDR2 reads YSLEER. V was clipped by 0 bases and J by 6 bases; unmatched bases: 2.

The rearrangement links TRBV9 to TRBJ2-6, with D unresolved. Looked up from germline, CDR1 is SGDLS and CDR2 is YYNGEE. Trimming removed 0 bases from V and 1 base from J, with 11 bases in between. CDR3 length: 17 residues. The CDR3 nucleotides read TGTGCCAGCAGCGTAGTGGCCGTTTTGTCTGGGGCCAACGTCCTGACTTTC. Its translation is CASSVVAVLSGANVLTF.